This T cell receptor beta chain was captured in a study of OX40 agonist ivuxolimab in advanced cancers. Produced via immunoSEQ multiplex PCR; TCRdb's table is partial and in-frame only. The table records roughly 46,000 clones, roughly nine tenths of them present only once. The CDR3 totals 16 residues. Trimming cost V 3 bases and J 4 bases, with 13 bases left between them. Germline loops: CDR1 MNHEY, CDR2 SMNVEV (reference sequence). The chain recombines TRBV27 with TRBJ2-6, with D perhaps matching TRBD1 (5 bases). Sequences were derived from CD4+ or CD8+ T cells sorted from blood, sampled in a trial of the OX40 agonist ivuxolimab. The sequence was obtained from an adult with an advanced solid tumor such as melanoma, head and neck, liver or kidney cancer. The CDR3 sequence is CASSFRRAEGANVLTF. CDR3 coding DNA: TGTGCCAGCAGTTTCCGCAGGGCAGAAGGGGCCAACGTCCTGACTTTC.